The T cell receptor (beta chain) described here comes from a study of regulatory dendritic cells for organ transplantation. The assay was immunoSEQ multiplex PCR, and TCRdb's table has in-frame clones only and misses some. The sample includes around 30,000 clones, around 79% seen only once; the top ten take around 2.2%. Trimming took off 5 bases at V and 5 bases at J, with 6 bases between the two ends. Germline CDR1 and CDR2: MNHNS and SASEGT. The CDR3 is 11 amino acids. Regarding this clone: Its specificity is unknown.

Overall study findings and caveats: Considerable individual heterogeneity was seen in alloreactive memory CD8+ T cells. Memory CD8+ clonal expansion seemed more limited with regulatory than mature dendritic cells.

This sequence was found in a human donor in good health. The sequencing sample was made of memory CD4+ T cells from blood. Described subset: CD45RO+ memory T cells. The rearrangement uses TRBV6-1 and TRBJ1-2; D is uncertain. The CDR3 here is CASSFAYGYTF. CDR3 in DNA: TGTGCCAGCAGTTTTGCGTATGGCTACACCTTC.